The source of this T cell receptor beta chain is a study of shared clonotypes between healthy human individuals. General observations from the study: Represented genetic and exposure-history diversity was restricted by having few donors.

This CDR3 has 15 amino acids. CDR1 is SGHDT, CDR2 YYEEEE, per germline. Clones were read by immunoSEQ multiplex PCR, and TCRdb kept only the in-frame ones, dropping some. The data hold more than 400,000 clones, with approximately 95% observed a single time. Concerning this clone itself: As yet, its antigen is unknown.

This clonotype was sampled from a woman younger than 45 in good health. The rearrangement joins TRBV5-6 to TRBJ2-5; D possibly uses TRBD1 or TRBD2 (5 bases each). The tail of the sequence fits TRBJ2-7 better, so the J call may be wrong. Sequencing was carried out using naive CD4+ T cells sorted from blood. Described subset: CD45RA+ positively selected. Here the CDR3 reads CASSLGWDGGYEQYF. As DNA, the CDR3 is TGTGCCAGCAGCTTGGGTTGGGACGGCGGATACGAGCAGTACTTC.